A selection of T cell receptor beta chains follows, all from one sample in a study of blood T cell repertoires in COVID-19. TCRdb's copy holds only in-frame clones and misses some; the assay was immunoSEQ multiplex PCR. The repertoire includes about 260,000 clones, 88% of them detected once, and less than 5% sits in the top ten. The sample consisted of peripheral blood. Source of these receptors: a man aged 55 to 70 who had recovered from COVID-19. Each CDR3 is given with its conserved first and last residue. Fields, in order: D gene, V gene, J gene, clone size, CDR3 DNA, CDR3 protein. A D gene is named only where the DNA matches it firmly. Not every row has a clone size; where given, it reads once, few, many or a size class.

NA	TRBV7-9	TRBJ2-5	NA	TGTGCCAGCAGCTTAGGACTAGTGCCGATCCAGTACTTC	CASSLGLVPIQYF
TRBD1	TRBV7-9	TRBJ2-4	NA	TGTGCCAGCAGCCTCGGACAGGGGTTAGCCAAAAACATTCAGTACTTC	CASSLGQGLAKNIQYF
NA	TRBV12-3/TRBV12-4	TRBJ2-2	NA	TGTGCCAGCAGTTCCCACAGGCCCGGGGAGCTGTTTTTT	CASSSHRPGELFF
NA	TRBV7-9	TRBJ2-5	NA	TGTGCCAGCAGCCATGATACATTTAGGGGAGAGACCCAGTACTTC	CASSHDTFRGETQYF
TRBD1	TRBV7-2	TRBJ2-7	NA	TGTGCCAGCAGCCCCAGGACAGGGCCCTACGAGCAGTACTTC	CASSPRTGPYEQYF
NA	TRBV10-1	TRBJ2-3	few	TGCGCCAGCAGTGACGGGTCGGGGGCAGATACGCAGTATTTT	CASSDGSGADTQYF
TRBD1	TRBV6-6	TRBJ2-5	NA	TGTGCCAGCAGTTACCCTCCGACAGGGCATGAAGAGACCCAGTACTTC	CASSYPPTGHEETQYF
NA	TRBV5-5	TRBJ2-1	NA	TGTGCCAGCAGCTCGACCCGAGGGTCCTACAATGAGCAGTTCTTC	CASSSTRGSYNEQFF
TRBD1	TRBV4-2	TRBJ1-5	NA	TGTGCCAGCAGCCATCGGTGGACAGGGGACACCGGGGGCAATCAGCCCCAGCATTTT	CASSHRWTGDTGGNQPQHF
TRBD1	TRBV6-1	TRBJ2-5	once	TGTGCCAGCAGTGCCACAGGGGGCCAAGAGACCCAGTACTTC	CASSATGGQETQYF
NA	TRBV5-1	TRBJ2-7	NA	TGCGCCAGCAGCTTGGGCCAGGGGATCTACGAGCAGTACTTC	CASSLGQGIYEQYF
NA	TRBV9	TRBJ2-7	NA	TGTGCCAGCAGCGTAGGGGGGACACACTCCTACGAGCAGTACTTC	CASSVGGTHSYEQYF
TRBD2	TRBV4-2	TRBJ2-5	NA	TGTGCCAGCAGTCGAAAGGGGACTAGCGGGGGGGCATTGAGAGAGACCCAGTACTTC	CASSRKGTSGGALRETQYF
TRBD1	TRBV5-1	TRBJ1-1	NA	TGCGCCAGCAGCTCTCAACCAGGGGGGAACACTGAAGCTTTCTTT	CASSSQPGGNTEAFF
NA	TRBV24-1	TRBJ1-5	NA	TGTGCCACCAGGGAAACCTCGAGAAAACGGGGGTTTCCAATTAATATTCAGCCCCAGCATTTT	CATRETSRKRGFPINIQPQHF
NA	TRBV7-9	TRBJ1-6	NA	TGTGCCACCCAACCAGGGTTTGATAATTCACCCCTCCACTTT	CATQPGFDNSPLHF
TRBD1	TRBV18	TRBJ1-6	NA	TGTGCCAGCTCAGCCGGACAGGGTTCTTCACCCCTCCACTTT	CASSAGQGSSPLHF
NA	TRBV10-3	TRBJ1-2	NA	TGTGCCATCAGTGAACAACAGGGTGGCTACACCTTC	CAISEQQGGYTF
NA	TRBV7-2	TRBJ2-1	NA	TGTGCCAGCACCCCAATCCTCAGGGTGGGGAACAATGAGCAGTTCTTC	CASTPILRVGNNEQFF
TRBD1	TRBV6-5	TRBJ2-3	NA	TGTGCCAGCGCGAGAGGGGGCACTTTCACAGATACGCAGTATTTT	CASARGGTFTDTQYF
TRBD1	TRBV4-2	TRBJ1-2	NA	TGTGCCAGCAGCCAAGACCGTCAGGGGGCTGTTGGCTACACCTTC	CASSQDRQGAVGYTF
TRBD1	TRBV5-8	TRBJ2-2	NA	TGTGCCAGCAGATCCGGACAGGGACTGAACACCGGGGAGCTGTTTTTT	CASRSGQGLNTGELFF
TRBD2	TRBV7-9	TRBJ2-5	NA	TGTGCCAGCAGCTTATCATTAGGAGCGGGGCAAGAGACCCAGTACTTC	CASSLSLGAGQETQYF
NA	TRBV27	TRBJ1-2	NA	TGTGCCAGCAGTAGATCCGGGATGAACTATGGCTACACCTTC	CASSRSGMNYGYTF
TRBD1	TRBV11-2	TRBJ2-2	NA	TGTGCCAGCAGCGTAAGCGTAGGGACAGGGAGGCTGTTTTTT	CASSVSVGTGRLFF
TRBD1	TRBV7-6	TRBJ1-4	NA	TGTGCCAGCAGCTCAACCGGGACAGGGCGGAGAGGCGAAAAACTGTTTTTT	CASSSTGTGRRGEKLFF
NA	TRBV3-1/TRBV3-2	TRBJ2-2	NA	TGTGCCAGCAGCTCCCTCCCAGCAGGCCCAACGAACACCGGGGAGCTGTTTTTT	CASSSLPAGPTNTGELFF
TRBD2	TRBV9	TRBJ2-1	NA	TGTGCCAGCAGCGTAGGTAGCGGGAGGCGCGATGAGCAGTTCTTC	CASSVGSGRRDEQFF
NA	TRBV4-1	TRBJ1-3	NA	TGCGCCAGCAGCCCCAGGACAGTCTCTGGAAACACCATATATTTT	CASSPRTVSGNTIYF
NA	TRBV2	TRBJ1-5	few	TGTGCCAGCAGTGAAAGTGGGACAATCGGCAATCAGCCCCAGCATTTT	CASSESGTIGNQPQHF
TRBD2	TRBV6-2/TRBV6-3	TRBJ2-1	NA	TGTGCCAGCAGTTACCCCTGGGATGGGACTAGCGTCGACAATGAGCAGTTCTTC	CASSYPWDGTSVDNEQFF
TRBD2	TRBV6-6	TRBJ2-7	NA	TGTGCCAGCAGTTCCCTAGCGGGGGGCCGCTCCGAGCAGTACTTC	CASSSLAGGRSEQYF
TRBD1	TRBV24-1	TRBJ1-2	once	TGTGCCACCAGTGACCCGTCTATGACAGGGGGCGATGGCTACACCTTC	CATSDPSMTGGDGYTF
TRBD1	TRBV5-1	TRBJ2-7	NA	TGCGCCAGCAGCTCGGACAGGGGATTGAGCGAGCAGTACTTC	CASSSDRGLSEQYF
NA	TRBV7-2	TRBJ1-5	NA	TGTGCCAGCAGCTTTAGGGGGTCAGAGGGACAGCCCCAGCATTTT	CASSFRGSEGQPQHF
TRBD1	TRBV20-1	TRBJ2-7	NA	TGCAGTGCTAGTCTGGACGGGACAGGGGAAAATGAGCAGTACTTC	CSASLDGTGENEQYF
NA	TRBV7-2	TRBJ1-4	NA	TGTGCCAGCAGCTTAGAACCGGGCAGGGGTAATGAAAAACTGTTTTTT	CASSLEPGRGNEKLFF
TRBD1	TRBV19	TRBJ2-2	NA	TGTGCCAGTAGCCGGACAGGGGCGAACACCGGGGAGCTGTTTTTT	CASSRTGANTGELFF
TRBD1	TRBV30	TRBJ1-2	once	TGTGCCTGGAGTCCCCCGACAGGGGGCATCGATGGCTACACCTTC	CAWSPPTGGIDGYTF
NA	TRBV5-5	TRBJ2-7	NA	TGTGCCAGCAGCGCCCGCCAGGTTTCCCACGAGCAGTACTTC	CASSARQVSHEQYF
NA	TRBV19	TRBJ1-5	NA	TGTGCCAGTAGTATAGACAGTGACAATCAGCCCCAGCATTTT	CASSIDSDNQPQHF
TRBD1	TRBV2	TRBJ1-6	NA	TGTGCCAGCAGGCCGGGACAGGGGTATAATTCACCCCTCCACTTT	CASRPGQGYNSPLHF
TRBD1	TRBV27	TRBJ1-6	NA	TGTGCCAGCAATTTAGGACAGGGAAATTCACCCCTCCACTTT	CASNLGQGNSPLHF
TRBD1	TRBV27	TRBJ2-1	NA	TGTGCCAGCAGGGGACAGGGAGGGTACAATGAGCAGTTCTTC	CASRGQGGYNEQFF
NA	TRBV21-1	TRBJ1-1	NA	TGTGCCAGCAGTCCCGAGAGGGGGCATAAGATTACTGAAGCTTTCTTT	CASSPERGHKITEAFF
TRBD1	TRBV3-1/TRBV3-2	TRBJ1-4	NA	TGTGCCAGCAGCCAATTGGGGACAGGGGGTCCTAATGAAAAACTGTTTTTT	CASSQLGTGGPNEKLFF
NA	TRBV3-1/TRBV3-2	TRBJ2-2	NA	TGTGCCAGCAGCCAAGATCGGCGGCCGTCGAACACCGGGGAGCTGTTTTTT	CASSQDRRPSNTGELFF
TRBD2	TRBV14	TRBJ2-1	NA	TGTGCCAGCAGAGCGGGGTACTACAATGAGCAGTTCTTC	CASRAGYYNEQFF
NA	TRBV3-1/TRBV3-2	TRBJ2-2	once	TGTGCCAGCAGCCGACCCGGGACAATCAATTACTACACCGGGGAGCTGTTTTTT	CASSRPGTINYYTGELFF
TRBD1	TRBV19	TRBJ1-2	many	TGTGCCAGTAGTTGGGACAGTGCTAACTATGGCTACACCTTC	CASSWDSANYGYTF
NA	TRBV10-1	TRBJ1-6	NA	TGCGCCAGCAGTGAGAGTTCGGCAGGGTTCGGCAATTCACCCCTCCACTTT	CASSESSAGFGNSPLHF
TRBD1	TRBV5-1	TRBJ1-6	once	TGCGCCAGCTCGGGACAGGGGAATTCACCCCTCCACTTT	CASSGQGNSPLHF
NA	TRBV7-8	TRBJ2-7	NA	TGTGCCAGCAGCTTAGCCAGGGGCTACGAGCAGTACTTC	CASSLARGYEQYF
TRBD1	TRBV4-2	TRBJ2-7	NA	TGTGCCAGCAGCCAAGCGCGGACAGGGGAGGGCGAGCAGTACTTC	CASSQARTGEGEQYF
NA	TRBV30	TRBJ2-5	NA	TGTGCCTGGAGTGTAAATATGCAAGAGACCCAGTACTTC	CAWSVNMQETQYF